The rows below give T cell receptor beta chains drawn from one sample of a study of T-cell memory formation after mild COVID-19. From the 5' RACE reads, TCRdb called clonotypes with MiXCR, one entry per CDR3 protein. This sample has roughly 150,000 distinct CDR3 sequences; 13% to 15% occur once, and the top ten carry less than 30%. Sequencing was done on a sample of PBMCs or a T cell subset sorted from them (not recorded which). Receptor source: an adult woman who had mild COVID-19 (a few samples of this study predate the infection). Cell type and time point are not known. The CDR3 runs from the conserved cysteine through the conserved F or W. D genes are given only for firm matches. Clone size is shown for a subset of rows, as once, few, many or a class of expanded clone.

D	V	J	size	DNA	CDR3
NA	TRBV7-9	TRBJ2-5	NA	TGTGCCAGCAGCTTACACTGGACAACCCAAGAGACCCAGTACTTC	CASSLHWTTQETQYF
NA	TRBV12-3/TRBV12-4	TRBJ1-5	NA	TGTGCCAGCACGAGATACAGGGAGGGATTTGGGCCCCAGCATTTT	CASTRYREGFGPQHF
NA	TRBV4-1	TRBJ1-4	NA	TGCGCCAGCAGCCAACAAATATGGGGCATGAATGAAAAACTGTTTTTT	CASSQQIWGMNEKLFF
TRBD2	TRBV4-3	TRBJ2-1	few	TGCGCCAGCAGCTTGGGACTAGCCAATGAGCAGTTCTTC	CASSLGLANEQFF
TRBD2	TRBV4-1	TRBJ2-5	few	TGCGCCAGCAGCCAAGATCCTAGCGGGGGAGAGACCCAGTACTTC	CASSQDPSGGETQYF
NA	TRBV10-3	TRBJ2-2	NA	TGTGCCATGAGACGGCCGTCGGGCACCGGGGAGCTGTTTTTT	CAMRRPSGTGELFF
NA	TRBV5-8	TRBJ2-5	NA	TGTGCCAGCAGCTTCCAGGCTCAAGAGACCCAGTACTTC	CASSFQAQETQYF
TRBD2	TRBV12-3/TRBV12-4	TRBJ2-2	few	TGTGCCAGCAGGTCCGCCTTCAGCGGGGGACCGACCGGGGAGCTGTTTTTT	CASRSAFSGGPTGELFF
NA	TRBV27	TRBJ2-7	few	TGTGCCAGCAGTTTATCCCACTCCTACGAGCAGTACTTC	CASSLSHSYEQYF
TRBD1	TRBV11-2	TRBJ1-5	few	TGTGCCAGCAGCTTAAGTGGACAGGGGGTCGATCAGCCCCAGCATTTT	CASSLSGQGVDQPQHF
NA	TRBV29-1	TRBJ2-7	NA	TGCAGCGCTGGGACACCTGATTCCTACGAGCAGTACTTC	CSAGTPDSYEQYF
NA	TRBV14	TRBJ2-1	NA	TGTGCCAGCAGCCAAGATATGCGACTAGAGGTTTTCAATGAGCAGTTCTTC	CASSQDMRLEVFNEQFF
NA	TRBV3-1	TRBJ2-5	few	TGTGCCAGCAGCCTCCCATGGGTAGAAGAGACCCAGTACTTC	CASSLPWVEETQYF
NA	TRBV21-1	TRBJ2-7	NA	TGTGCCAGCAGCAAGACCAAGGAAAGGGACAGGGACAACTACGAGCAGTACTTC	CASSKTKERDRDNYEQYF
NA	TRBV4-3	TRBJ2-1	many	TGCGCCAGCAGCCAAGGCCTCTCAGGGGATTTCGGGTCCTACAATGAGCAGTTCTTC	CASSQGLSGDFGSYNEQFF
NA	TRBV2	TRBJ2-3	NA	TGTGCCAGCAGTGACAGAGGGGGTACAGATACGCAGTATTTT	CASSDRGGTDTQYF
NA	TRBV7-3	TRBJ2-1	NA	TGTGCCAGCAGCCTAAGTGGGAGGACAACCTACAATGAGCAGTTCTTC	CASSLSGRTTYNEQFF